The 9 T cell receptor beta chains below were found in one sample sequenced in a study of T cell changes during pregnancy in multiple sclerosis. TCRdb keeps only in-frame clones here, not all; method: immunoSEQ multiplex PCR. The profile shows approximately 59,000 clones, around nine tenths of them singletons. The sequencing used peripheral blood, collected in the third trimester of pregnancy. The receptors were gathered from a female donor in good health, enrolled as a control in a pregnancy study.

This CDR3 is CASSLAGQSISGANVLTF. In DNA form, the CDR3 reads TGTGCCAGCAGCTTGGCGGGACAGTCCATCTCTGGGGCCAACGTCCTGACTTTC. V usage is TRBV7-6 and J usage is TRBJ2-6; a weak D match, TRBD1 (7 bases). Germline lookup yields CDR1 SGHVS and CDR2 FNYEAQ. V was cut by 3 bases and J by 0 bases, with 15 bases left in between. The CDR3 has 18 residues.

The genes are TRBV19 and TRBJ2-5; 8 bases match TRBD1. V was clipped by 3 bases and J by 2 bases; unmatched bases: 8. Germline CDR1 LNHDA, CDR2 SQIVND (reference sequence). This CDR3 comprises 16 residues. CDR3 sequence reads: CASSIRQGNGQETQYF. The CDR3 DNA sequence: TGTGCCAGTAGTATTAGACAGGGGAATGGTCAAGAGACCCAGTACTTC.

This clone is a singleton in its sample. This CDR3 reads CASSWGLAGGSVDEQFF. CDR3 sequence (DNA): TGTGCCAGCAGCTGGGGACTAGCGGGGGGTTCGGTCGATGAGCAGTTCTTC. The V call is TRBV7-6, the J call TRBJ2-1; 15 nucleotides match TRBD2. There are 17 residues in the CDR3. In germline, CDR1 is SGHVS, CDR2 FNYEAQ. V dropped 4 bases and J dropped 8; count of bases not matched to a gene: 9.

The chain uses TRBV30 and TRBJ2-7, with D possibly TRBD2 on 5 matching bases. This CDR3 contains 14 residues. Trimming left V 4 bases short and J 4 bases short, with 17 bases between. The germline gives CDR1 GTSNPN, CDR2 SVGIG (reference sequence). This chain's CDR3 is CAWNPGRGLYEQYF. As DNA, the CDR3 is TGTGCCTGGAATCCGGGGAGAGGGCTATACGAGCAGTACTTC.

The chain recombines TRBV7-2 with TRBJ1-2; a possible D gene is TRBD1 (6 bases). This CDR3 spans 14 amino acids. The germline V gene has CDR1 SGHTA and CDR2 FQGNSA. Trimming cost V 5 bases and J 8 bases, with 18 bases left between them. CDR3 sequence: CASSPRQDLGGYTF. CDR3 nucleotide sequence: TGTGCCAGCAGCCCAAGACAGGACCTGGGAGGCTACACCTTC.

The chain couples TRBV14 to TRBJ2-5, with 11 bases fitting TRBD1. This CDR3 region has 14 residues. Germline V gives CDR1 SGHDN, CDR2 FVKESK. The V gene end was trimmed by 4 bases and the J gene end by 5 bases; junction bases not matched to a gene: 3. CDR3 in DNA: TGTGCCAGCAGCCCATGGGACAGGGGGGAGACCCAGTACTTC. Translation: CASSPWDRGETQYF.

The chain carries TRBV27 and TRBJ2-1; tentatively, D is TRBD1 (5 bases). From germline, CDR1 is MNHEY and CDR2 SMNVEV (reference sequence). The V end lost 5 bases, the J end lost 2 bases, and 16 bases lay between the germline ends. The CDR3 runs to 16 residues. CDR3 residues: CASSPLQGVTYNEQFF. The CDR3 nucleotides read TGTGCCAGCAGTCCCCTACAAGGGGTCACCTACAATGAGCAGTTCTTC.

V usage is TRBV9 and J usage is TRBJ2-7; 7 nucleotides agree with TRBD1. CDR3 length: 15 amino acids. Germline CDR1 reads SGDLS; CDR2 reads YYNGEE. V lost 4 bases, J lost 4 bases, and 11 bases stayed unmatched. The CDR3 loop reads CASSPRDSRSYEQYF. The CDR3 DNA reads TGTGCCAGCAGCCCTCGGGACAGTCGATCTTACGAGCAGTACTTC.

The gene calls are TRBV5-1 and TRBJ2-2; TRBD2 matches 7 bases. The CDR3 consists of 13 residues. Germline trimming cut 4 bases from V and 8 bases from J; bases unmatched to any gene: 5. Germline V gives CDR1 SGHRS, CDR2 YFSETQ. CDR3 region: CASSLTSSGELFF. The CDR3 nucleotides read TGCGCCAGCAGCCTGACTAGCTCTGGGGAGCTGTTTTTT.